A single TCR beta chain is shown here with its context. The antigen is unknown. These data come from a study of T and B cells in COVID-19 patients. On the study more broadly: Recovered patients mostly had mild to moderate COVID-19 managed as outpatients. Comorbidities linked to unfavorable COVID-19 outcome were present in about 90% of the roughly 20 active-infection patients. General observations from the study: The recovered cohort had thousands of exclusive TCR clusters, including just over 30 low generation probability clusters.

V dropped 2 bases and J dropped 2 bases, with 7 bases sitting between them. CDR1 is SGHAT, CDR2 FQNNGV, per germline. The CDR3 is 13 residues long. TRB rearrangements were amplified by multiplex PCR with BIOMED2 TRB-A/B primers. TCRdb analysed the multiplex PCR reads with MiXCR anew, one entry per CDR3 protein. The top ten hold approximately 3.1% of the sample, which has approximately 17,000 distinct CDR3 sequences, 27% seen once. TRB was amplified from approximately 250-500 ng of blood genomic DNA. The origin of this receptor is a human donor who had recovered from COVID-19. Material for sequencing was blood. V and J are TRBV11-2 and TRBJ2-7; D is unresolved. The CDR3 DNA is TGTGCCAGCAGCTTATCGATCACCTACGAGCAGTACTTC. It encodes CASSLSITYEQYF.